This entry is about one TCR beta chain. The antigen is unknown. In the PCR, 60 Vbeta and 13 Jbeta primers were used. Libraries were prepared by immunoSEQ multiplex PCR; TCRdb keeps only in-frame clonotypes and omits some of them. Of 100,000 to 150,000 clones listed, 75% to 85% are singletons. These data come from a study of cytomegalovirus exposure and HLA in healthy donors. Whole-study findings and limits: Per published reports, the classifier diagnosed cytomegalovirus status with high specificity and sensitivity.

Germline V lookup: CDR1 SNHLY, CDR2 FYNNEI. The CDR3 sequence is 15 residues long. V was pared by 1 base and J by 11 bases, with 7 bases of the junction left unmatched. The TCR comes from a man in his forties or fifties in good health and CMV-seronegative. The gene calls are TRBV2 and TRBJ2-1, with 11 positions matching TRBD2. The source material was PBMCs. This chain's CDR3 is CASSEEPGLAEKQFF. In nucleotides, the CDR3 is TGTGCCAGCAGTGAAGAACCGGGACTAGCGGAAAAGCAGTTCTTC.